This section outlines one T cell receptor beta chain sequence together with its context. This CDR3 contains 14 residues. Germline V gene data show CDR1 as SNHLY and CDR2 as FYNNEI. Trimming cost V 5 bases and J 5 bases; bases outside gene matches: 8. Produced via immunoSEQ multiplex PCR; TCRdb's table is partial and in-frame only. Seen here are 15,000 to 20,000 clones, about nine tenths observed once, and the top ten hold less than 20%. This sample is drawn from a study of blood T cell repertoires in COVID-19. The chain recombines TRBV2 with TRBJ1-2, with 7 bases that match TRBD1. This clonotype was sampled from a man aged 50 or older with active COVID-19. The specimen was peripheral blood. For the CDR3, the DNA is TGTGCCAGCAGTTCGACCGTGACAGGGTATGGCTACACCTTC. Translation: CASSSTVTGYGYTF.